This T cell receptor beta chain is drawn from a study of blood T cell repertoires in COVID-19. Study context: T cells, B-cell-depleted T cells, or PBMCs supplied cDNA or gDNA.

The CDR3 runs to 16 residues. The ends lost 0 bases at V and 4 bases at J; junction bases unmatched: 8. Germline lookup yields CDR1 MNHEY and CDR2 SMNVEV (reference sequence). Some clones are missing from TCRdb's copy, which holds only in-frame ones; the method was immunoSEQ multiplex PCR. The data contain fewer than 20,000 clones, around 90% of them seen just once; the ten biggest clones take up around 16%. This clone has a handful of counts. Sequenced: peripheral blood. The gene calls are TRBV27 and TRBJ2-7; 8 bases align to TRBD2. This clonotype originated in a human donor in a cohort sampled during active COVID-19. The CDR3 region is CASSLSLRGAKYEQYF. In DNA, the CDR3 is TGTGCCAGCAGTTTATCCTTGCGGGGGGCGAAGTACGAGCAGTACTTC.